The entry below describes one T cell receptor beta chain. The germline CDR1 and CDR2 sequences are SEHNR and FQNEAQ (reference sequence). CDR3 length equals 16 residues. Trimming stripped 4 bases from V and 5 bases from J, with 15 bases between. The data stem from a study of T-cell memory formation after mild COVID-19. UMIs and sample barcodes were carried by the TCR alpha and TCR beta cDNA libraries that 5'RACE produced using constant-segment primers. TCRdb recomputed calls from the 5' RACE reads with MiXCR, one row per CDR3 protein. The sample contains around 440,000 distinct CDR3 sequences, 15% to 20% of which appear only once.

The sequenced sample consisted of PBMCs or a T cell subset sorted from them (not recorded which). This TCR came from an adult woman who had mild COVID-19 (a few samples of this study predate the infection). Cell type and time point are not known. The chain carries TRBV7-9 and TRBJ1-6; possible D gene TRBD1, 5 bases. The CDR3 bases are TGTGCCAGCAGCTATTGGGACGGAGGAAATAATTCACCCCTCCACTTT. This translates into CASSYWDGGNNSPLHF. The variable domain in full, completed from reference TRBV7-9 and TRBJ1-6, reads DTGVSQNPRHKITKRGQNVTFRCDPISEHNRLYWYRQTLGQGPEFLTYFQNEAQLEKSRLLSDRFSAERPKGSFSTLEIQRTEQGDSAMYLCASSYWDGGNNSPLHFGNGTRLTVT.